The entry below describes one T cell receptor (beta chain). Its cognate antigen is unknown. The data belong to a study of glioma-infiltrating T cells after dendritic cell vaccination. General study findings and limits: No direct clonality-survival link was found; a diverse polyclonal response may matter.

Assay: immunoSEQ multiplex PCR; the TCRdb copy retains only in-frame clones and omits some. The sample lists around 96,000 clones, roughly 83% occurring once. The CDR3 has 15 amino acids. CDR1 is SGHNT, CDR2 YYREEE, per germline (reference sequence). Trimming took 4 bases from V and 4 from J; bases not matched to a gene: 7. The sequencing here drew on blood, taken before dendritic cell vaccination. The clonotype comes from a human donor with glioblastoma. V usage is TRBV5-4 and J usage is TRBJ2-2, with TRBD1 matching over 7 bases. The CDR3 spells CASSPRGWGTGELFF. The CDR3 nucleotides read TGTGCCAGCAGCCCCAGGGGGTGGGGCACCGGGGAGCTGTTTTTT.